This T cell receptor beta chain was identified during a study of blood T cell repertoires in COVID-19. The wider study: COVID-19 samples collected from the United States, Italy and Spain covered acute and convalescent phases.

In the study's own analysis: It was from reference gene primer amplification that nucleated cell counts were estimated. Data came from immunoSEQ multiplex PCR; TCRdb stores just in-frame clones and leaves some out. Clone size and the V and J calls come from that table; the DNA yielded D and trimming. The sample has fewer than 300,000 clones; 65% to 90% are singletons. Trimming removed 0 bases at V and 5 bases at J, with 11 bases between. The V gene's germline CDR1 is SGDLS and CDR2 YYNGEE. This CDR3 has 14 residues. The TCR sequence derives from a man in his forties or fifties with active or convalescent COVID-19. The sequenced sample consisted of peripheral blood. This chain uses TRBV9 with TRBJ1-2; D is unresolved. Here the CDR3 reads CASSVAMADYGYTF. In DNA, the CDR3 is TGTGCCAGCAGCGTAGCCATGGCGGATTATGGCTACACCTTC.